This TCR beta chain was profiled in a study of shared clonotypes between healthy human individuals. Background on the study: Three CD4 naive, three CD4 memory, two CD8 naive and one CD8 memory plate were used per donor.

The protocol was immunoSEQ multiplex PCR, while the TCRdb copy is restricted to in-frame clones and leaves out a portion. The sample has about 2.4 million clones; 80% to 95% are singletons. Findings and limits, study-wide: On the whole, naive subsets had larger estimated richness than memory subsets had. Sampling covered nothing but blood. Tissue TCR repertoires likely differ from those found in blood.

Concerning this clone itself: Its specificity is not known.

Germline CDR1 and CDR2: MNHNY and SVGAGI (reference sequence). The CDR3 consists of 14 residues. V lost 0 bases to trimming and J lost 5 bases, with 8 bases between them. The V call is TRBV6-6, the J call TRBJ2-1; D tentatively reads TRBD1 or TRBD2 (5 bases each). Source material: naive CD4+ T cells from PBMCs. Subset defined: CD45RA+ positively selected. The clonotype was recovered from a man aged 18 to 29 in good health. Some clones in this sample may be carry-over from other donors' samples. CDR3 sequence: CASSYSGANNEQFF. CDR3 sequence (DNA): TGTGCCAGCAGTTACTCCGGGGCCAACAATGAGCAGTTCTTC.